The 22 T cell receptor beta chains below come from one sample, sequenced in a study of shared T cell receptors in the human thymus. Sequencing used immunoSEQ multiplex PCR; TCRdb keeps in-frame clones, though not all of them. The sample has under 850,000 clones, approximately 88% seen once. This sample was shared with a second study, whose subject was human thymus T cells.

The sample taken for sequencing was thymocytes. The receptors derive from a boy in the first two years of life with a congenital heart defect.

The genes are TRBV14 and TRBJ2-2, with D possibly being TRBD1 (7 bases). Trimming pared 2 bases from V and 7 bases from J, leaving 20 bases between. The CDR3 has 17 residues. CDR1 is SGHDN and CDR2 is FVKESK in the germline V gene. The CDR3 DNA reads as TGTGCCAGCAGCCAACCGACAGGGAGGAGTGGTGGCGGGGAGCTGTTTTTT. Its translation is CASSQPTGRSGGGELFF.

The V gene is TRBV7-6, the J gene TRBJ2-4; 15 nucleotides agree with TRBD2. In germline, CDR1 is SGHVS, CDR2 FNYEAQ. Germline trimming cut 5 bases from V and 3 bases from J; bases unmatched to any gene: 5. The CDR3 is made up of 17 amino acids. The CDR3 sequence is CASSPRTSGRGKNIQYF. The CDR3 region has the DNA TGTGCCAGCAGCCCACGGACTAGCGGGAGGGGCAAAAACATTCAGTACTTC. The full variable domain, rest sourced from reference TRBV7-6 and TRBJ2-4, is GAGVSQSPRYKVTKRGQDVALRCDPISGHVSLYWYRQALGQGPEFLTYFNYEAQQDKSGLPNDRFSAERPEGSISTLTIQRTEQRDSAMYRCASSPRTSGRGKNIQYFGAGTRLSVL.

V usage is TRBV28 and J usage is TRBJ2-7, with D possibly being TRBD2 (5 bases). The ends were cut back, 7 bases at V and 2 bases at J, with 9 bases in the middle. Germline V gene data show CDR1 as MDHEN and CDR2 as SYDVKM. The CDR3 is 12 amino acids. CDR3: CASTGEPYEQYF. As DNA, the CDR3 is TGTGCCAGCACCGGGGAACCCTACGAGCAGTACTTC.

The J gene is TRBJ1-4, the V gene TRBV14, with TRBD1 identical over 7 bases. This CDR3 is 17 amino acids long. Germline V lookup: CDR1 SGHDN, CDR2 FVKESK. V lost 3 bases, J lost 3 bases, and 10 bases stayed unmatched. This chain's CDR3 is CASSQRTGVAANEKLFF. The CDR3 bases are TGTGCCAGCAGCCAGAGGACAGGAGTTGCGGCTAATGAAAAACTGTTTTTT.

This chain uses TRBV5-4 with TRBJ2-7, with 9 bases that match TRBD2. With 4 bases clipped from V and 2 bases from J, the junction kept 10 bases outside the gene matches. The CDR3 consists of 16 residues. Looked up from germline, CDR1 is SGHNT and CDR2 is YYREEE (reference sequence). The DNA for the CDR3 is TGTGCCAGCAGCCCTTACCGACTAGCGGAGACCTACGAGCAGTACTTC. Its protein is CASSPYRLAETYEQYF.

The chain has TRBV7-2 and TRBJ1-2; D is perhaps TRBD1 (5 bases). The CDR3 contains 15 residues. Germline V gene sequence: CDR1 SGHTA, CDR2 FQGNSA. V was cut by 1 base and J by 2 bases, with 11 bases left in between. The CDR3 coding sequence is TGTGCCAGCAGCTTAGATTCAGGGAAGAACTATGGCTACACCTTC. Its protein product is CASSLDSGKNYGYTF.

The chain combines TRBV18 with TRBJ2-5; a possible D gene is TRBD2 (5 bases). V lost 7 bases and J lost 1, with 19 bases in between. CDR1 is KGHSH, CDR2 LQKENI, per germline. This CDR3 comprises 16 residues. The CDR3 DNA sequence: TGTGCCAGCTTGGGCCATAAGCGGAGGCCCCAAGAGACCCAGTACTTC. Its translation is CASLGHKRRPQETQYF.

The rearrangement joins TRBV5-8 to TRBJ1-1, with 7 bases matching TRBD1. Losses at the gene ends were 3 bases for V and 5 bases for J; bases not matched to a gene: 7. The germline V gene has CDR1 SGHTS and CDR2 YDEGEE. CDR3 length equals 14 residues. The CDR3 is CASSSGQRETEAFF. The CDR3 DNA follows: TGTGCCAGCAGCTCGGGACAGAGGGAAACTGAAGCTTTCTTT.

This clone was detected only a few times. This chain uses TRBV27 with TRBJ2-1; 16 bases fit TRBD2. CDR3 length: 23 amino acids. Germline lookup yields CDR1 MNHEY and CDR2 SMNVEV (reference sequence). The trim removed 1 base at V and 0 bases at J, leaving 15 bases unmatched. CDR3 sequence: CASSLYIFTPGLAGGTSYNEQFF. CDR3 DNA sequence: TGTGCCAGCAGTTTATATATCTTTACACCGGGACTAGCGGGAGGGACCTCCTACAATGAGCAGTTCTTC.

The CDR3 region is CSVVSQGQNEQFF. For the CDR3, the DNA is TGCAGCGTTGTCAGTCAGGGTCAAAATGAGCAGTTCTTC. V usage is TRBV29-1 and J usage is TRBJ2-1; weak D call: TRBD1 (5 bases). This CDR3 region has 13 residues. Germline values: CDR1 SQVTM, CDR2 ANQGSEA. Deletions cut 4 bases from V and 7 bases from J, with 14 bases between.

The rearrangement uses TRBV5-5 and TRBJ1-2, with D possibly being TRBD1 (6 bases). V dropped 3 bases and J dropped 8 bases, with 14 bases sitting between them. This CDR3 is 13 amino acids long. Per the germline V gene, CDR1 is SGHKS and CDR2 is YYEKEE (reference sequence). CDR3 bases: TGTGCCAGCAGCTCGGGACATCCTAGGGGCTACACCTTC. This sequence encodes CASSSGHPRGYTF.

The V gene is TRBV14, the J gene TRBJ2-1; TRBD1 agrees at 10 bases. The CDR3 spans 19 residues. The V and J ends lost 0 bases and 9 bases, in that order; junction bases with no gene match: 17. Germline values: CDR1 SGHDN, CDR2 FVKESK. The CDR3 sequence is CASSQDNRDRGAQRSEQFF. DNA of the CDR3: TGTGCCAGCAGCCAAGATAACCGGGACAGGGGCGCCCAGAGAAGTGAGCAGTTCTTC.

The chain employs TRBV4-2 and TRBJ2-7; the match to TRBD2 covers 7 bases. The germline V gene has CDR1 LGHNA and CDR2 YNFKEQ. This CDR3 has 16 amino acids. V dropped 0 bases and J dropped 6; count of bases not matched to a gene: 11. CDR3 in amino acids: CASSQDVGGSRSEQYF. The CDR3, as DNA: TGTGCCAGCAGCCAAGATGTAGGCGGGAGTAGGAGCGAGCAGTACTTC.

This clone appeared a single time. The chain joins TRBV28 to TRBJ2-3; D is unclear. From germline, CDR1 is MDHEN and CDR2 SYDVKM. Trimming shortened V by 10 bases and J by 2 bases, and 16 bases separated the two germline ends. This CDR3 is built from 14 residues. The CDR3 region is CATGWRKDTDTQYF. The CDR3 bases are TGTGCCACCGGGTGGCGGAAAGACACAGATACGCAGTATTTT.

The chain uses TRBV28 and TRBJ2-5, with D perhaps matching TRBD2 (6 bases). V gave up 9 bases and J gave up 4 bases, with 12 bases separating them. This CDR3 is built from 12 residues. The germline V gene encodes CDR1 MDHEN and CDR2 SYDVKM. DNA of the CDR3: TGTGCCAGTGACGGGGGTGGAGAGACCCAGTACTTC. Encoded protein: CASDGGGETQYF.

The chain recombines TRBV7-9 with TRBJ2-1; 7 bases agree with TRBD2. Germline CDR1 reads SEHNR; CDR2 reads FQNEAQ (reference sequence). J lost 5 bases, V lost 4 bases, and 14 bases had no gene match. The CDR3 totals 17 residues. Here the CDR3 DNA reads TGTGCCAGCAGCTACCTCAGGGTTGCGGGAGTCGACAATGAGCAGTTCTTC. Encoded protein: CASSYLRVAGVDNEQFF.

The CDR3: CASSPPGEREEYEQFF. DNA for the CDR3: TGTGCCAGCAGTCCACCAGGGGAGCGGGAGGAATATGAGCAGTTCTTC. The chain couples TRBV27 to TRBJ2-1, with 9 bases matching TRBD2. Looked up from germline, CDR1 is MNHEY and CDR2 is SMNVEV (reference sequence). The CDR3 sequence is 16 residues long. V was pared by 5 bases and J by 8 bases, with 13 bases of the junction left unmatched.

The gene calls are TRBV20-1 and TRBJ2-1; D remains unclear. This CDR3 comprises 10 residues. In germline, CDR1 is DFQATT, CDR2 SNEGSKA (reference sequence). The V and J ends lost 1 base and 10 bases respectively, with 5 bases between them. CDR3 loop: CSARVGEQFF. CDR3 sequence (DNA): TGCAGTGCTAGAGTCGGGGAGCAGTTCTTC.

The gene calls are TRBV7-2 and TRBJ2-2; D is possibly TRBD1 (5 bases). The germline gives CDR1 SGHTA, CDR2 FQGNSA. The CDR3 loop spans 15 amino acids. Trimming stripped 5 bases from V and 1 base from J, with 11 bases between. The CDR3 nucleotides are TGTGCCAGCAGCCTAGACAGAATGAACACCGGGGAGCTGTTTTTT. Its translation is CASSLDRMNTGELFF. Drawing the rest from reference TRBV7-2 and TRBJ2-2, the complete variable domain is GAGVSQSPSNKVTEKGKDVELRCDPISGHTALYWYRQSLGQGLEFLIYFQGNSAPDKSGLPSDRFSAERTGGSVSTLTIQRTQQEDSAVYLCASSLDRMNTGELFFGEGSRLTVL.

The V gene is TRBV5-6, the J gene TRBJ2-7, with 12 bases fitting TRBD2. The CDR3 length is 18 residues. Germline V gene data show CDR1 as SGHDT and CDR2 as YYEEEE. Trimming took 0 bases from V and 4 from J; bases not matched to a gene: 11. This CDR3 reads CASSLGLAGAPTVYEQYF. CDR3 bases: TGTGCCAGCAGCTTGGGACTAGCGGGAGCCCCTACGGTTTACGAGCAGTACTTC.

The CDR3: CASSLTQGQETQYF. Here the CDR3 DNA reads TGTGCCAGCAGCCTAACACAGGGACAAGAGACCCAGTACTTC. The gene calls are TRBV7-2 and TRBJ2-5; perhaps TRBD1 as D (6 bases). Germline lookup yields CDR1 SGHTA and CDR2 FQGNSA. The CDR3 has 14 residues. V lost 5 bases and J lost 2, with 12 bases in between.

V and J are TRBV4-3 and TRBJ1-3; D is undetermined. With 0 bases removed from V and 5 bases from J, the gap between germline ends came to 14 bases. The germline gives CDR1 LGHNA, CDR2 YSLEER. The CDR3 has 16 residues. The CDR3 bases are TGCGCCAGCAGCCAAGAGAGGAAAGTCACAAGAAACACCATATATTTT. The encoded protein is CASSQERKVTRNTIYF.